A selection of T cell receptor beta chains follows, all from one sample in a study of T-cell reconstitution after alpha-beta-depleted transplantation in children. Via MiXCR, TCRdb re-called the PCR reads, giving one row per CDR3 protein. The sample shows 500,000 or so distinct CDR3 sequences, 30% to 35% of them seen only once. The sequences come from PBMCs from the stem cell graft donor, collected from the stem cell graft. Every receptor here comes from a human donor who donated a stem cell graft to a child with aplastic anemia. Both conserved end residues are part of each CDR3.

TRBV7-9 CASSPGIGQPQHF
TRBV18 CASSLVEFLGRRTQQNIQYF
TRBV20-1 CSARERLGRYSGNTIYF
TRBV29-1 CSVEWLAGGLSGTQYF
TRBV29-1 CSVDGTSGRMGRDTQYF
TRBV10-3 CAISESGTIDEAFF
TRBV28 CASLTSGMGEQYF
TRBV6-5 CASSYEARGTGELFF
TRBV4-3 CASSQARDRGFETQYF
TRBV11-3 CASSLTALGFEYTEAFF
TRBV19 CASNPQRTGQNTEAFF
TRBV27 CASSSQQGQYGYTF
TRBV24-1 CATSRPGAETQYF
TRBV4-3 CASSQVGGLGEAFF
TRBV6-2/TRBV6-3 CASSIGGVSGANVLTF
TRBV25-1 CASSEFGGGANVLTF
TRBV10-3 CAISAHSQETQYF
TRBV5-6 CASSPLTGTGRDTQYF
TRBV5-4 CASSWGTGPYEQYF
TRBV29-1 CSGSIDNQPQHF
TRBV7-2 CASSLERAGTGNTIYF
TRBV10-2 CASSAGEETQYF
TRBV20-1 CSARGTNRGERQPQHF
TRBV5-1 CASSLEGFSGNTIYF
TRBV12-3/TRBV12-4 CASSPPGQGANEKLFF
TRBV27 CASSPEMTSSGTDTQYF
TRBV28 CASSPGVQGRPYEQYF
TRBV19 CASKREGTGELFF
TRBV12-3/TRBV12-4 CASSLGGRGYEQYF
TRBV24-1 CATSERRLGTSGRNEQFF
TRBV14 CASSPEGQGKAFF
TRBV5-1 CASERYPEDAEAFF
TRBV27 CASSSALRGTEAFF
TRBV4-2 CASSQDPSGNTIYF
TRBV5-8 CASRSEKLFF
TRBV5-4 CASSSGTEAKNIQYF
TRBV19 CASSIGAGIEAFF
TRBV6-6 CAGTRGYNSPLHF
TRBV12-3/TRBV12-4 CASSLDPGTYNEQFF
TRBV5-4 CASSLESGADTQYF
TRBV27 CASSRPGTVSYEQYF
TRBV19 CASSDGGFNEKLFF
TRBV6-1 CASNKLAGQQSVEQFF
TRBV5-1 CASSFSGSENEQFF
TRBV1 CTSSQDRGQHNYGYTF
TRBV27 CASSPTPSGNTIYF
TRBV12-3/TRBV12-4 CASSLMAQTEAFF